The 31 T cell receptor beta chains below all came from one sample that was sequenced in a study of radiotherapy plus CTLA-4 blockade in lung cancer. Using immunoSEQ multiplex PCR, the repertoire was profiled, and TCRdb retains in-frame clones only, with some absent. The table lists about 98,000 clones, 70% to 90% of them singletons, with nearly 5% in the top ten. This sample comprised peripheral blood, obtained from a patient treated with radiotherapy plus ipilimumab. These receptors all come from a human donor with non-small cell lung cancer that progressed on radiotherapy plus ipilimumab.

The chain combines TRBV10-1 with TRBJ2-5; D uncertain. Trimming removed 4 bases from V and 5 bases from J, with 11 bases in between. Germline V lookup: CDR1 WNHNN, CDR2 SYGVQD (reference sequence). The CDR3 spans 13 residues. CDR3 DNA: TGCGCCAGCAGTGGTCAGGTTCGGGAGACCCAGTACTTC. Its translation is CASSGQVRETQYF.

CDR3 amino acids: CASSQDWGGRASIGELFF. The CDR3 coding sequence is TGTGCCAGCAGCCAAGATTGGGGCGGGAGGGCCTCTATCGGGGAGCTGTTTTTT. V is TRBV4-2 and J is TRBJ2-2; 9 bases align to TRBD2. The CDR3 is made up of 18 amino acids. Germline loops: CDR1 LGHNA, CDR2 YNFKEQ. V trimming: 0 bases; J trimming: 7 bases; junction bases outside the gene matches: 12.

This clone was seen once. The chain employs TRBV27 and TRBJ2-3, with D perhaps matching TRBD1 (5 bases). Trimming left V 5 bases short and J 0 bases short, with 9 bases between. The germline gives CDR1 MNHEY, CDR2 SMNVEV (reference sequence). This CDR3 is 14 amino acids long. CDR3 coding DNA: TGTGCCAGCAGTACGACAGCTAGCACAGATACGCAGTATTTT. Protein: CASSTTASTDTQYF.

The CDR3 reads CASSKKTGQNTEAFF. The CDR3 DNA reads as TGTGCCAGCAGCAAAAAGACAGGGCAGAACACTGAAGCTTTCTTT. The chain links TRBV9 to TRBJ1-1; 7 bases agree with TRBD1. CDR3 length equals 15 residues. V trimming: 4 bases; J trimming: 1 base; junction bases outside the gene matches: 7. Germline values: CDR1 SGDLS, CDR2 YYNGEE. The full variable domain, its missing parts supplied by reference TRBV9 and TRBJ1-1, is DSGVTQTPKHLITATGQRVTLRCSPRSGDLSVYWYQQSLDQGLQFLIQYYNGEERAKGNILERFSAQQFPDLHSELNLSSLELGDSALYFCASSKKTGQNTEAFFGQGTRLTVV.

This clone has a handful of counts. The chain is built from TRBV28 and TRBJ1-4; D uncertain. The CDR3 length is 11 residues. The germline V gene encodes CDR1 MDHEN and CDR2 SYDVKM. The V gene lost 7 bases and the J gene lost 8 bases, with 8 bases spanning the gap. The DNA of the CDR3 is TGTGCCAGCACCCAAGGGGAAAAACTGTTTTTT. It codes for CASTQGEKLFF.

This chain joins TRBV5-1 and TRBJ2-1, with TRBD2 as a possible D gene (6 bases). V was trimmed by 7 bases and J by 5 bases, leaving 16 bases between them. From germline, CDR1 is SGHRS and CDR2 YFSETQ. The CDR3 has 14 amino acids. This CDR3 is CASAQWSGDNEQFF. The CDR3 coding sequence is TGCGCCAGCGCTCAGTGGTCGGGAGACAATGAGCAGTTCTTC.

J is TRBJ2-3 and V is TRBV27, with D uncertain. The CDR3 length is 12 residues. From germline, CDR1 is MNHEY and CDR2 SMNVEV (reference sequence). V dropped 5 bases and J dropped 6 bases, with 9 bases sitting between them. The CDR3 here is CASSKLGDTQYF. The CDR3 region has the DNA TGTGCCAGCAGTAAGCTAGGGGATACGCAGTATTTT.

V gene TRBV5-6 combines with J gene TRBJ2-1; D gene uncertain. Germline CDR1 reads SGHDT; CDR2 reads YYEEEE. The CDR3 has 15 residues. Trimming shortened V by 0 bases and J by 7 bases, and 14 bases separated the two germline ends. The CDR3 region has the DNA TGTGCCAGCAGCTTGGGGGTGGGCAGGTTGAATGAGCAGTTCTTC. Its protein is CASSLGVGRLNEQFF.

This clone was seen just once. The chain couples TRBV18 to TRBJ1-2; D is perhaps TRBD1 (6 bases). The CDR3 has 15 residues. Germline V gives CDR1 KGHSH, CDR2 LQKENI. V was clipped by 6 bases and J by 1 base, with 15 bases between them. The DNA for the CDR3 is TGTGCCAGCTCCGACCAAGGACAGCTTAACTATGGCTACACCTTC. It is translated as CASSDQGQLNYGYTF. Drawing the rest from reference TRBV18 and TRBJ1-2, the complete variable domain is NAGVMQNPRHLVRRRGQEARLRCSPMKGHSHVYWYRQLPEEGLKFMVYLQKENIIDESGMPKERFSAEFPKEGPSILRIQQVVRGDSAAYFCASSDQGQLNYGYTFGSGTRLTVV.

The rearrangement links TRBV6-1 to TRBJ1-1; 8 bases are a match to TRBD1. The CDR3 is 16 residues long. With 2 bases clipped from V and 5 bases from J, the junction kept 10 bases outside the gene matches. CDR1 MNHNS and CDR2 SASEGT come from the germline V gene. The CDR3 spells CASSEPGQAPRTEAFF. The CDR3 region has the DNA TGTGCCAGCAGTGAACCGGGACAGGCACCGAGGACTGAAGCTTTCTTT.

This rearrangement joins TRBV9 to TRBJ2-1; TRBD2 aligns across 10 bases. The length of the CDR3 is 14 residues. Germline CDR1 SGDLS, CDR2 YYNGEE. V lost 6 bases, J lost 5 bases, and 5 bases stayed unmatched. CDR3 region: CASNLGLADNEQFF. CDR3 DNA sequence: TGTGCCAGCAATCTAGGACTAGCGGACAATGAGCAGTTCTTC.

This chain connects TRBV20-1 to TRBJ1-1; D is undetermined. Trimming took off 4 bases at V and 7 bases at J, with 10 bases between the two ends. Germline CDR1 reads DFQATT; CDR2 reads SNEGSKA (reference sequence). The CDR3 totals 11 residues. Here the CDR3 DNA reads TGCAGTGCTACTAACCAAATTGAAGCTTTCTTT. This encodes CSATNQIEAFF.

The chain carries TRBV5-1 and TRBJ2-1, with 12 bases fitting TRBD2. CDR1 is SGHRS and CDR2 is YFSETQ in the germline V gene. The V segment lost 3 bases and the J segment 6 bases; nucleotides outside the gene matches: 7. This CDR3 has 16 amino acids. The CDR3 loop is CASSYLAGGPRNEQFF. The CDR3 bases are TGCGCCAGCAGCTATCTAGCGGGAGGGCCTCGCAATGAGCAGTTCTTC.

The chain joins TRBV18 to TRBJ1-3, with a tentative D call TRBD1 (5 bases). Germline V gene sequence: CDR1 KGHSH, CDR2 LQKENI. The V and J ends lost 2 bases and 2 bases respectively, with 10 bases between them. This CDR3 region has 15 residues. The CDR3 DNA reads as TGTGCCAGCTCACCATCGAGGGACCCTGGAAACACCATATATTTT. Its translation is CASSPSRDPGNTIYF. The whole variable domain, filled in from reference TRBV18 and TRBJ1-3, reads NAGVMQNPRHLVRRRGQEARLRCSPMKGHSHVYWYRQLPEEGLKFMVYLQKENIIDESGMPKERFSAEFPKEGPSILRIQQVVRGDSAAYFCASSPSRDPGNTIYFGEGSWLTVV.

This chain uses TRBV18 with TRBJ2-2, with D uncertain. The CDR3 has 14 amino acids. Germline loops: CDR1 KGHSH, CDR2 LQKENI. Deletions cut 2 bases from V and 4 bases from J, with 8 bases between. In DNA, the CDR3 is TGTGCCAGCTCACCAGAACGGGTCACCGGGGAGCTGTTTTTT. Translation: CASSPERVTGELFF.

J is TRBJ1-1 and V is TRBV7-8; D gene unclear. The germline V and J ends were trimmed by 1 base and 4 bases, with 13 bases remaining between them. In germline, CDR1 is SGHVS, CDR2 FQNEAQ. This CDR3 spans 15 amino acids. The chain's CDR3 is CASSLVRTGITEAFF. The CDR3 DNA follows: TGTGCCAGCAGCTTAGTCAGGACGGGTATCACTGAAGCTTTCTTT.

The chain links TRBV15 to TRBJ2-5; tentative D call: TRBD1 (6 bases). The germline V gene has CDR1 LNHNV and CDR2 YYDKDF (reference sequence). This CDR3 contains 16 residues. The V and J ends lost 1 base and 5 bases respectively, with 17 bases between them. As DNA, the CDR3 is TGTGCCACCAGCAGAGGGATGCAGGGGCATGAGGAGACCCAGTACTTC. It codes for CATSRGMQGHEETQYF.

CDR3 in amino acids: CASSSTDYNEQFF. The CDR3 DNA reads TGTGCCAGCTCATCGACTGACTACAATGAGCAGTTCTTC. V gene TRBV18 combines with J gene TRBJ2-1; no firm D call. V lost 5 bases and J lost 3, with 8 bases in between. Per germline, CDR1 KGHSH and CDR2 LQKENI. CDR3 size: 13 residues. The full variable domain, rest sourced from reference TRBV18 and TRBJ2-1, is NAGVMQNPRHLVRRRGQEARLRCSPMKGHSHVYWYRQLPEEGLKFMVYLQKENIIDESGMPKERFSAEFPKEGPSILRIQQVVRGDSAAYFCASSSTDYNEQFFGPGTRLTVL.

The chain has TRBV18 and TRBJ2-2; D possibly matches TRBD1 or TRBD2 (5 bases each). In germline, CDR1 is KGHSH, CDR2 LQKENI. The CDR3 totals 18 residues. Between the trimmed V and J ends, which lost 3 bases and 1 base, there was a span of 18 bases. CDR3 in DNA: TGTGCCAGCTCACCCCCGGGACCCAACCACCTGAACACCGGGGAGCTGTTTTTT. It is translated as CASSPPGPNHLNTGELFF.

For this clone: Mismatch with germline at one junction end may stem from a read error. The genes are TRBV18 and TRBJ2-7; D is ambiguous. Germline CDR1 reads KGHSH; CDR2 reads LQKENI. CDR3 length: 16 residues. Here the CDR3 DNA reads TGTGCCAGCTCACCAAAGAGAACGGTCGCCTCCGACGAGCAGTACTTC. Protein sequence: CASSPKRTVASDEQYF.

The table lists this clone with a few counts. The gene calls are TRBV6-4 and TRBJ1-3; tentatively, D is TRBD1 (6 bases). Trimming took off 10 bases at V and 4 bases at J, with 20 bases between the two ends. The CDR3 is 15 amino acids. Per the germline V gene, CDR1 is MRHNA and CDR2 is SNTAGT. The chain's CDR3 is CATDSIQGSGNTIYF. As DNA, the CDR3 is TGTGCCACCGACTCCATACAGGGTAGCGGAAACACCATATATTTT.

This chain links TRBV7-9 with TRBJ2-5; possible D gene TRBD2, 6 bases. Germline lookup yields CDR1 SEHNR and CDR2 FQNEAQ (reference sequence). The CDR3 consists of 13 residues. Trimming removed 5 bases from V and 1 base from J, with 8 bases in between. The CDR3: CASSRGLQETQYF. CDR3 nucleotide sequence: TGTGCCAGCAGCCGGGGACTCCAAGAGACCCAGTACTTC.

The chain recombines TRBV28 with TRBJ2-3; TRBD1 matches at 9 bases. Germline-derived CDR1 and CDR2 are MDHEN and SYDVKM. The CDR3 runs to 15 residues. With V trimmed by 5 bases and J by 4 bases, 7 bases remained unmatched. This CDR3 is CASSASGTGPDTQYF. The CDR3 nucleotides read TGTGCCAGCAGTGCCTCGGGGACAGGGCCAGATACGCAGTATTTT.

In this sample, this clone turned up once. V gene TRBV4-2 combines with J gene TRBJ2-1, with no clear D. From germline, CDR1 is LGHNA and CDR2 YNFKEQ. V was shortened by 3 bases and J by 9 bases, with 21 bases between the two germline ends. This CDR3 is built from 16 residues. The CDR3 reads CASSQSGQRLRSEQFF. The CDR3 bases are TGTGCCAGCAGCCAGTCGGGCCAACGTCTCCGTAGTGAGCAGTTCTTC.

The V and J genes are TRBV6-1 and TRBJ2-6, with a weak D call TRBD2 (5 bases). Trimming took off 2 bases at V and 0 bases at J, with 17 bases between the two ends. Germline CDR1 MNHNS, CDR2 SASEGT. CDR3 size: 19 residues. CDR3 amino acids: CASSEFEGKRVSGANVLTF. The CDR3 DNA reads TGTGCCAGCAGTGAATTCGAGGGTAAACGGGTCTCTGGGGCCAACGTCCTGACTTTC.

The chain combines TRBV4-1 with TRBJ1-2; 9 bases align to TRBD1. The ends lost 0 bases at V and 5 bases at J; junction bases unmatched: 7. Germline V CDR1 and CDR2: MGHRA, YSYEKL. This CDR3 region has 16 residues. CDR3 in amino acids: CASSQEGTGFGYGYTF. The DNA for the CDR3 is TGCGCCAGCAGCCAAGAGGGGACAGGGTTTGGGTATGGCTACACCTTC.

The genes are TRBV18 and TRBJ1-1; no clear D gene. There are 17 residues in the CDR3. Trimming removed 3 bases from V and 0 bases from J, with 17 bases in between. Germline V gene sequence: CDR1 KGHSH, CDR2 LQKENI. CDR3 region: CASSPYEGVIMNTEAFF. The CDR3 nucleotides read TGTGCCAGCTCACCCTATGAGGGAGTAATCATGAACACTGAAGCTTTCTTT.

As to this clone: A read error may account for a junction end that differs from germline. The chain links TRBV27 to TRBJ2-5; D is possibly TRBD1 or TRBD2 (7 bases each). Germline loops: CDR1 MNHEY, CDR2 SMNVEV (reference sequence). The CDR3 has 15 residues. The CDR3 loop is CASGLGQFGGETQYF. The CDR3 bases are TGTGCCAGCGGTTTGGGACAGTTCGGGGGGGAGACCCAGTACTTC.

The CDR3 DNA follows: TGTGCCTGGAGTACCGGGACTCTCTACGAGCAGTACTTC. It codes for CAWSTGTLYEQYF. The rearrangement uses TRBV30 and TRBJ2-7; a possible D gene is TRBD2 (6 bases). The CDR3 sequence is 13 residues long. In germline, CDR1 is GTSNPN, CDR2 SVGIG (reference sequence). With 2 bases removed from V and 3 bases from J, the gap between germline ends came to 11 bases.

The chain recombines TRBV29-1 with TRBJ1-2; D possibly corresponds to TRBD1 (6 bases). This CDR3 is 15 amino acids long. Trimming took 0 bases from V and 4 from J, leaving 15 bases between them. The V gene's germline CDR1 is SQVTM and CDR2 ANQGSEA. CDR3 bases: TGCAGCGTTGAAGAAGGCAGGGGATTTAGCTATGGCTACACCTTC. It translates to CSVEEGRGFSYGYTF.

The chain recombines TRBV7-9 with TRBJ2-1; TRBD1 is a possible D gene (6 bases). Germline CDR1 is SEHNR and CDR2 is FQNEAQ (reference sequence). V gave up 4 bases and J gave up 0 bases, with 10 bases separating them. The CDR3 runs to 15 residues. CDR3 residues: CASSSRDTSYNEQFF. CDR3 DNA: TGTGCCAGCAGCTCCCGGGACACCTCCTACAATGAGCAGTTCTTC.